What follows are 10 T cell receptor beta chains derived from one specimen sequenced in a study of radiation and T cells in renal cell carcinoma. Sample time point: baseline pretreatment blood. Treatment specified: 15 Gy SBRT to primary tumor, nephrectomy 4 weeks later. The table came from immunoSEQ multiplex PCR; TCRdb's copy has only in-frame clones and leaves some out. There are 100,000 to 150,000 clones in the sample; roughly four fifths occur only once, and about 2.9% lies in the top ten. The sample was blood, taken from a patient whose treatment included radiotherapy and nephrectomy. The receptor source for this set is a woman aged 60-75 years with renal cell carcinoma.

V and J are TRBV6-5 and TRBJ1-3; 7 nucleotides match TRBD1. The CDR3 consists of 15 residues. Germline CDR1 is MNHEY and CDR2 is SVGAGI. The V and J ends lost 7 bases and 0 bases, in that order; junction bases with no gene match: 6. The CDR3 coding sequence is TGTGCCAGCACCCGGGACAGAGTCTCTGGAAACACCATATATTTT. This encodes CASTRDRVSGNTIYF.

The chain carries TRBV30 and TRBJ1-5; 7 bases align to TRBD1. This CDR3 is built from 16 residues. Germline loops: CDR1 GTSNPN, CDR2 SVGIG (reference sequence). The junction had 8 bases not matched to a gene; V was cut back by 1 base and J by 2 bases. The CDR3 DNA sequence: TGTGCCTGGAGTGCGACAGGGCCCATTGGCAATCAGCCCCAGCATTTT. Amino acid sequence: CAWSATGPIGNQPQHF.

The chain carries TRBV27 and TRBJ2-7, with D tentatively TRBD1 (5 bases). The CDR3 is 14 residues long. The V gene's germline CDR1 is MNHEY and CDR2 SMNVEV (reference sequence). V was trimmed by 6 bases and J by 0 bases, leaving 12 bases between them. CDR3 sequence (DNA): TGTGCCAGCAGAGACAGAAACACCTCCTACGAGCAGTACTTC. Protein: CASRDRNTSYEQYF.

This chain connects TRBV5-1 to TRBJ1-6; weak D call: TRBD1 (5 bases). Germline lookup yields CDR1 SGHRS and CDR2 YFSETQ. The CDR3 consists of 15 residues. V lost 1 base and J lost 8, with 13 bases in between. The DNA for the CDR3 is TGCGCCAGCAGCTTGAGGGGCAGGGAATATTCACCCCTCCACTTT. Encoded protein: CASSLRGREYSPLHF.

V and J are TRBV14 and TRBJ1-1, with 12 bases identical to TRBD1. There are 17 residues in the CDR3. CDR1 SGHDN and CDR2 FVKESK come from the germline V gene. J gave up 0 bases and V 3 bases, and 5 bases lay outside the gene matches. CDR3 in DNA: TGTGCCAGCAGCCAGAGGGGACAGGGGGCAATGAACACTGAAGCTTTCTTT. Its translation: CASSQRGQGAMNTEAFF.

The chain combines TRBV5-5 with TRBJ1-6; no definite D call. Germline lookup yields CDR1 SGHKS and CDR2 YYEKEE (reference sequence). The CDR3 extends over 15 amino acids. V was cut by 1 base and J by 1 base, with 6 bases left in between. The CDR3 DNA follows: TGTGCCAGCAGCTTGTACAGTTCCTATAATTCACCCCTCCACTTT. Translation gives CASSLYSSYNSPLHF.

The V gene is TRBV14, the J gene TRBJ2-5, with 8 bases matching TRBD2. CDR1 is SGHDN and CDR2 is FVKESK in the germline V gene. The CDR3 is made up of 15 amino acids. V trimming: 7 bases; J trimming: 4 bases; junction bases outside the gene matches: 11. The CDR3 reads CASTPTGGGRETQYF. The CDR3 DNA follows: TGTGCCAGCACCCCCACGGGAGGGGGGCGAGAGACCCAGTACTTC.

The rearrangement joins TRBV29-1 to TRBJ2-5; the match to TRBD2 covers 11 bases. The CDR3 totals 14 residues. The V segment lost 4 bases and the J segment 1 base; nucleotides outside the gene matches: 2. Germline CDR1 reads SQVTM; CDR2 reads ANQGSEA. This chain's CDR3 is CSVVLAGVQETQYF. The CDR3 DNA follows: TGCAGCGTTGTACTAGCGGGGGTCCAAGAGACCCAGTACTTC.

The chain links TRBV4-3 to TRBJ2-1; D is unclear. V was cut by 0 bases and J by 6 bases, with 15 bases left in between. The CDR3 has 16 amino acids. Germline loops: CDR1 LGHNA, CDR2 YSLEER. The CDR3 here is CASSQEVDSISNEQFF. The DNA for the CDR3 is TGCGCCAGCAGCCAAGAAGTAGATAGTATAAGCAATGAGCAGTTCTTC.

The V and J genes are TRBV28 and TRBJ1-2, with TRBD1 matching 8 bases. Germline V gene sequence: CDR1 MDHEN, CDR2 SYDVKM. The CDR3 length is 15 residues. V was clipped by 6 bases and J by 4 bases; unmatched bases: 10. Here the CDR3 reads CASRPSSDRGYGYTF. CDR3 in DNA: TGTGCCAGCAGACCATCATCCGACAGGGGCTATGGCTACACCTTC.